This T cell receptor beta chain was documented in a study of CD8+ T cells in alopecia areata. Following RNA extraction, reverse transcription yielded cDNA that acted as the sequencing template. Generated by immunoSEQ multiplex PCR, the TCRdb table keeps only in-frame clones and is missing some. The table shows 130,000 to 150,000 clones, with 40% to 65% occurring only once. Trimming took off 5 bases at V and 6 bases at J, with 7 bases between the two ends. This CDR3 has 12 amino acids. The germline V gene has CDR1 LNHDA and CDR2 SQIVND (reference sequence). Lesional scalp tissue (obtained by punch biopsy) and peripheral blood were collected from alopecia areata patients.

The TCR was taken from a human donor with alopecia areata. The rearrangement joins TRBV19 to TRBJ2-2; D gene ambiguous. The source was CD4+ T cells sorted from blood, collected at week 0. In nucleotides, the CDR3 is TGTGCCAGTAGTCGGATCCCCGGGGAGCTGTTTTTT. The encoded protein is CASSRIPGELFF. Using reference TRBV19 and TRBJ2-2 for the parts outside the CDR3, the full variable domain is DGGITQSPKYLFRKEGQNVTLSCEQNLNHDAMYWYRQDPGQGLRLIYYSQIVNDFQKGDIAEGYSVSREKKESFPLTVTSAQKNPTAFYLCASSRIPGELFFGEGSRLTVL.